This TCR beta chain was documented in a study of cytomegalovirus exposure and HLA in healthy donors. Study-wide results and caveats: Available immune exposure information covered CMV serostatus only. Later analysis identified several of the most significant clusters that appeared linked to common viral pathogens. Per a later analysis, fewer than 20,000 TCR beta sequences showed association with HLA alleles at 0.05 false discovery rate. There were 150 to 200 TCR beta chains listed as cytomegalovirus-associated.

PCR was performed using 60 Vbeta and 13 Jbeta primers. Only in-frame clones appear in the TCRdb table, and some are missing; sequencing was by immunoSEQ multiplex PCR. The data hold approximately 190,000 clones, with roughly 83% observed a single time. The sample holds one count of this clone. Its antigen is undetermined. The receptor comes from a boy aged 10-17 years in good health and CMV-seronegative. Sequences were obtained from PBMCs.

DNA of the CDR3: TGTGCCAGCAGCGACTCCGGGACTAGCGCCACAGATACGCAGTATTTT. It translates to CASSDSGTSATDTQYF. V gene TRBV9 combines with J gene TRBJ2-3, with 10 bases aligning to TRBD2. The CDR3 runs to 16 residues. Germline assignment: CDR1 SGDLS and CDR2 YYNGEE. V lost 3 bases and J lost 2; bases outside the gene matches: 6.